The sequence of this TCR beta chain was determined in a study of Graves' ophthalmopathy and Graves' hyperthyroidism. Germline V gene lookup returns CDR1 SGHNT and CDR2 YENEEA. Trimming stripped 5 bases from V and 2 bases from J, with 15 bases between. This CDR3 has 15 residues. Researchers took RNA transcripts and amplified TCR beta CDR3 regions from them. Second-round multiplex PCR came after a first-round RT-PCR that employed HTBI primers. TCRdb itself ran the multiplex PCR reads through MiXCR, one entry per CDR3 protein. The table lists under 800,000 distinct CDR3 sequences, 22% of them singletons, with more than 5.5% in the top ten.

The rearrangement joins TRBV11-3 to TRBJ2-5; possible D gene TRBD2, 6 bases. The source is a woman under 30 with stable Graves' hyperthyroidism. Some clones in this sample may be carry-over from other donors' samples. Sequenced material: peripheral blood. The DNA of the CDR3 is TGTGCCAGCAGCCGTGATGGGCGGGGTCAAGAGACCCAGTACTTC. Translated: CASSRDGRGQETQYF.